Listed below are T cell receptor beta chains from one sample, sequenced in a study of OX40 agonist ivuxolimab in advanced cancers. Method: immunoSEQ multiplex PCR; TCRdb's copy keeps in-frame clones and lacks some. This sample has 55,000 to 85,000 clones, with around 86% found just once. The material was CD4+ or CD8+ T cells sorted from blood, obtained in a trial of the OX40 agonist ivuxolimab. All receptors come from an adult with an advanced solid tumor such as melanoma, head and neck, liver or kidney cancer. Each CDR3 is given with its conserved first and last residue. Size values are once, few and many counts, or a class for expanded clones, and some rows have none.

cdr3_aa clone_size v_call
CASSGAPLAGNTIYF . TRBV9
CASSLSLSSYEQYF few TRBV28
CATSRGTGGLMFF . TRBV15
CASSPTGLGGESETQYF . TRBV4-2
CASSPTEPYNSPLHF . TRBV6-5
CASPPIRAMNTEAFF . TRBV28
CACLPGTSGGVSYNEQFF . TRBV30
CASSLEGRRMNTEAFF . TRBV5-6
CASSPPGADTQYF . TRBV18
CASSPGKNSPLHF . TRBV5-6
CASSYRGSGEKLFF . TRBV28
CASSHSSDYEQYF . TRBV4-1
CASSLGQTYGYTF . TRBV7-9
CASSSPTGVGYGYTF . TRBV7-9
CASSQVVEQFF . TRBV4-1
CASSRDRELGNTEAFF . TRBV9
CASSSPGTGLETQYF . TRBV5-1
CASSNRGNGRDGYTF . TRBV6-5
CASSYKGFGQPQHF . TRBV6-6
CASSLGSDNEQFF . TRBV5-1
CASTAGDRDGEAFF . TRBV28
CASSPPGRGGYGYTF . TRBV5-5
CAWRVSGQNYGYTF . TRBV30
CASSLDLQGGGYTF . TRBV7-2
CASSRGGDGYTF . TRBV6-5
CASSGTGSGGELFF . TRBV25-1
CASRSTGGGNTIYF . TRBV2
CASSGGLAWRTGELFF . TRBV5-6
CSPRKSTDTQYF . TRBV29-1
CASAGTFNTGELFF . TRBV6-1
CASSWGTSGGQETQYF . TRBV5-1
CASSNGGGTEAFF . TRBV19
CASSYLQAPLHF . TRBV7-2
CASRPAWANEQFF . TRBV2
CASSLRDRGQAEAFF . TRBV7-3
CAWSVGPQGQPQHF . TRBV30
CAWSSAGGTQYF . TRBV30
CASSPQYDTDTQYF . TRBV19
CATRQGKDTGELFF . TRBV6-4